These 27 T cell receptor beta chains came from one sample sequenced in a study of blood T cell repertoires in COVID-19. Produced via immunoSEQ multiplex PCR; TCRdb's table is partial and in-frame only. This sample has a few hundred thousand clones, with about four fifths found just once. The sample taken for sequencing was peripheral blood. The receptors were gathered from a woman older than 75 with acute or convalescent COVID-19.

This chain uses TRBV7-8 with TRBJ2-7; 9 bases are a match to TRBD1. CDR1 is SGHVS and CDR2 is FQNEAQ in the germline V gene. The CDR3 covers 14 residues. The V and J ends lost 3 bases and 2 bases, in that order; junction bases with no gene match: 2. CDR3 DNA: TGTGCCAGCAGCTTGGACAGGGGACCCTACGAGCAGTACTTC. It specifies CASSLDRGPYEQYF. Drawing the rest from reference TRBV7-8 and TRBJ2-7, the complete variable domain is GAGVSQSPRYKVAKRGQDVALRCDPISGHVSLFWYQQALGQGPEFLTYFQNEAQLDKSGLPSDRFFAERPEGSVSTLKIQRTQQEDSAVYLCASSLDRGPYEQYFGPGTRLTVT.

This clone has only a few counts. This rearrangement joins TRBV30 to TRBJ1-1, with TRBD1 matching 9 bases. This CDR3 is 15 amino acids long. V shed 5 bases and J 5 bases; nucleotides not matched to a gene: 12. Looked up from germline, CDR1 is GTSNPN and CDR2 is SVGIG (reference sequence). This CDR3 reads CAWHDAGQGRTEAFF. The CDR3 DNA follows: TGTGCCTGGCACGACGCGGGACAGGGTCGTACTGAAGCTTTCTTT.

The gene calls are TRBV3-1 (or the pseudogene TRBV3-2) and TRBJ1-2; TRBD1 is a possible D gene (6 bases). This CDR3 is 14 amino acids long. Germline loops: CDR1 LGHDT, CDR2 YNNKEL (reference sequence). Trimming took off 4 bases at V and 8 bases at J, with 17 bases between the two ends. CDR3 DNA sequence: TGTGCCAGCAGCCTTCAGGGGAGGGGCGGGGGCTACACCTTC. It is translated as CASSLQGRGGGYTF.

CDR3 bases: TGTGCCAGTAATCGGGGGGCTGCAGGCTCCTACGAGCAGTACTTC. This codes for CASNRGAAGSYEQYF. The gene calls are TRBV6-5 and TRBJ2-7; D perhaps matches TRBD2 (7 bases). The ends were cut back, 9 bases at V and 0 bases at J, with 18 bases in the middle. This CDR3 has 15 amino acids. Per germline, CDR1 MNHEY and CDR2 SVGAGI.

The chain joins TRBV6-1 to TRBJ1-5; D unclear. Trimming stripped 3 bases from V and 7 bases from J, with 13 bases between. CDR1 and CDR2 from the germline V gene are MNHNS and SASEGT. The CDR3 extends over 14 amino acids. The CDR3 DNA follows: TGTGCCAGCAGTGATGGCCAGGCCAGGCAGCCCCAGCATTTT. Translation gives CASSDGQARQPQHF.

This rearrangement joins TRBV7-9 to TRBJ2-7, with 8 positions matching TRBD2. After removal of 0 bases from V and 0 bases from J, the junction contained 10 bases not matched to a gene. Germline CDR1 reads SEHNR; CDR2 reads FQNEAQ (reference sequence). The CDR3 loop spans 18 amino acids. The CDR3 region has the DNA TGTGCCAGCAGCTTAGCGGGGGGGCCTAGCGGGCTCTCCTACGAGCAGTACTTC. Translating gives CASSLAGGPSGLSYEQYF.

This clone showed up just once. The chain is built from TRBV2 and TRBJ2-5; 11 nucleotides line up with TRBD2. Germline V gene data show CDR1 as SNHLY and CDR2 as FYNNEI. Trimming cost V 7 bases and J 5 bases; bases outside gene matches: 9. This CDR3 contains 15 residues. CDR3 bases: TGTGCCAGCACCGGCGGGACTAGCGGTACTGAGACCCAGTACTTC. Protein: CASTGGTSGTETQYF.

The V call is TRBV6-6, the J call TRBJ1-1, with D perhaps TRBD1 (5 bases). Trimming stripped 5 bases from V and 3 bases from J, with 10 bases between. The CDR3 is 13 residues long. The germline V gene has CDR1 MNHNY and CDR2 SVGAGI (reference sequence). The chain's CDR3 is CASSIVGDTEAFF. The CDR3 DNA follows: TGTGCCAGCAGTATCGTAGGGGACACTGAAGCTTTCTTT.

The chain links TRBV21-1 to TRBJ2-7; no check of the table's D call, TRBD1, against the DNA was made. TRBV21-1 counts as a pseudogene. CDR3 length: 18 amino acids. The CDR3 DNA reads TGTGCCAGCAGCACTGACAGAACACCATGCCAACCCCTCTACGAGCAGTACTTC. This translates into CASSTDRTPCQPLYEQYF.

The CDR3 DNA is TGTGCCAGCAGCTTAAATGCGGGGGCAATCACCGGGGAGCTGTTTTTT. Translated, it gives CASSLNAGAITGELFF. J is TRBJ2-2 and V is TRBV11-2, with TRBD2 as a possible D gene (7 bases). The CDR3 spans 16 residues. V was pared by 2 bases and J by 4 bases, with 14 bases between. In germline, CDR1 is SGHAT, CDR2 FQNNGV.

Many counts were recorded for this clone. The chain employs TRBV7-6 and TRBJ2-3, with 9 bases identical to TRBD2. After removal of 3 bases from V and 2 bases from J, the junction contained 3 bases not matched to a gene. Germline V gives CDR1 SGHVS, CDR2 FNYEAQ. The CDR3 spans 15 residues. In DNA form, the CDR3 reads TGTGCCAGCAGCTTCGCGGGGGGGACCACAGATACGCAGTATTTT. Protein product: CASSFAGGTTDTQYF.

The J gene is TRBJ1-2, the V gene TRBV19, with D maybe TRBD1 (6 bases). V gave up 7 bases and J gave up 7 bases, with 13 bases separating them. The CDR3 totals 12 residues. Germline V gene data show CDR1 as LNHDA and CDR2 as SQIVND (reference sequence). In DNA, the CDR3 is TGTGCCAGTACCCCGCAGGGGTTTGGCTACACCTTC. Translating it yields CASTPQGFGYTF.

J is TRBJ1-6 and V is TRBV10-3; D unresolved. Trimming removed 3 bases at V and 8 bases at J, with 11 bases between. The CDR3 covers 14 residues. Germline CDR1 is ENHRY and CDR2 is SYGVKD. The CDR3 region has the DNA TGTGCCATCAGTGACAGAGGAAAGGATTCACCCCTCCACTTT. Encoded protein: CAISDRGKDSPLHF.

The chain uses TRBV6-4 and TRBJ1-1, with TRBD1 matching 8 bases. This CDR3 is built from 14 residues. Trimming took 6 bases from V and 0 from J; bases not matched to a gene: 3. Germline V gives CDR1 MRHNA, CDR2 SNTAGT. CDR3 bases: TGTGCCAGCAGGCGACAGGGGATGAACACTGAAGCTTTCTTT. This translates into CASRRQGMNTEAFF.

The chain couples TRBV10-3 to TRBJ2-1; 12 bases match TRBD2. Per germline, CDR1 ENHRY and CDR2 SYGVKD. With 2 bases clipped from V and 7 bases from J, the junction kept 3 bases outside the gene matches. The CDR3 is 15 residues long. The chain's CDR3 is CAISEAGLAGNEQFF. In nucleotides, the CDR3 is TGTGCCATCAGTGAGGCTGGACTAGCGGGGAATGAGCAGTTCTTC.

The chain links TRBV23-1 to TRBJ2-7; weak D call: TRBD1 (6 bases). TRBV23-1 is an open reading frame whose function is uncertain. The CDR3 is made up of 12 amino acids. Trimming left V 4 bases short and J 7 bases short, with 11 bases between. CDR3 DNA sequence: TGCGCCAGCAGTCTACAGGGCAGAGAGCAGTACTTC. It encodes CASSLQGREQYF.

The CDR3 nucleotides read TGTGCCAGCAGCCACAGGACAGTCTCTGGAAACACCATATATTTT. As protein: CASSHRTVSGNTIYF. The rearrangement uses TRBV14 and TRBJ1-3; a weak D match, TRBD1 (6 bases). CDR1 SGHDN and CDR2 FVKESK come from the germline V gene. The CDR3 loop spans 15 amino acids. V lost 3 bases, J lost 0 bases, and 9 bases lay in between.

This chain joins TRBV6-2 or TRBV6-3 and TRBJ1-1; 7 nucleotides agree with TRBD1. Germline V lookup: CDR1 MNHEY, CDR2 SVGEGT. The CDR3 spans 13 residues. V trimming: 4 bases; J trimming: 5 bases; junction bases outside the gene matches: 4. Here the CDR3 DNA reads TGTGCCAGCAGTTCGACAGGGAGGACTGAAGCTTTCTTT. It is translated as CASSSTGRTEAFF.

V and J are TRBV6-5 and TRBJ1-1, with 9 bases that match TRBD1. CDR3 length equals 15 residues. Germline V gives CDR1 MNHEY, CDR2 SVGAGI. V shed 4 bases and J 5 bases; nucleotides not matched to a gene: 8. The CDR3, as DNA: TGTGCCAGCAGTTCCCGGGGACAGGGACGGACTGAAGCTTTCTTT. Protein: CASSSRGQGRTEAFF.

V is TRBV3-1 (or the pseudogene TRBV3-2) and J is TRBJ2-5; 12 bases map to TRBD2. V was clipped by 3 bases and J by 3 bases; unmatched bases: 5. Germline V gene sequence: CDR1 LGHDT, CDR2 YNNKEL (reference sequence). This CDR3 has 16 residues. The CDR3 sequence: CASSQERLAGEETQYF. The CDR3 DNA sequence: TGTGCCAGCAGCCAGGAAAGACTAGCGGGGGAAGAGACCCAGTACTTC.

This chain joins TRBV19 and TRBJ1-4; D is unresolved. Trimming left V 3 bases short and J 4 bases short, with 12 bases between. Germline values: CDR1 LNHDA, CDR2 SQIVND (reference sequence). The CDR3 runs 15 residues. CDR3 residues: CASSMGPASNEKLFF. The CDR3 DNA reads as TGTGCCAGTAGTATGGGCCCAGCAAGTAATGAAAAACTGTTTTTT.

V is TRBV7-8 and J is TRBJ2-1; 12 nucleotides match TRBD2. The ends lost 5 bases at V and 8 bases at J; junction bases unmatched: 10. The germline CDR1 and CDR2 sequences are SGHVS and FQNEAQ. The CDR3 has 16 residues. CDR3 DNA: TGTGCCAGCAGCCACATCCTGACTAGCGGGGGTGATGAGCAGTTCTTC. Residues: CASSHILTSGGDEQFF.

The chain carries TRBV5-1 and TRBJ2-7, with 10 bases matching TRBD1. The germline V gene has CDR1 SGHRS and CDR2 YFSETQ. CDR3 length: 15 residues. J lost 3 bases, V lost 5 bases, and 8 bases had no gene match. Here the CDR3 DNA reads TGCGCCAGCAGGGGGGGACAGGGGACCTACTACGAGCAGTACTTC. It specifies CASRGGQGTYYEQYF.

The chain carries TRBV10-2 and TRBJ2-1; perhaps TRBD2 as D (6 bases). The germline V and J ends were trimmed by 11 bases and 1 base, with 12 bases remaining between them. This CDR3 has 13 residues. Germline V gene data show CDR1 as WSHSY and CDR2 as SAAADI. The CDR3 region has the DNA TGCGCCTCCCTGGAGGGGTCCTACAATGAGCAGTTCTTC. This gives the protein CASLEGSYNEQFF.

The V call is TRBV4-3, the J call TRBJ2-3; D is perhaps TRBD1 (6 bases). Trimming shortened V by 1 base and J by 0 bases, and 17 bases separated the two germline ends. Germline V lookup: CDR1 LGHNA, CDR2 YSLEER. CDR3 length: 18 amino acids. CDR3 sequence (DNA): TGCGCCAGCAGCCAAGCTTTTAGGCAGGGGCTTAGCACAGATACGCAGTATTTT. Translating gives CASSQAFRQGLSTDTQYF.

This sequence joins TRBV19 and TRBJ1-2, with unresolved D. V dropped 1 base and J dropped 8 bases, with 17 bases sitting between them. The CDR3 has 15 residues. Germline V gene lookup returns CDR1 LNHDA and CDR2 SQIVND (reference sequence). In DNA, the CDR3 is TGTGCCAGTAGTATAGGGCCCACGCAGGCGCACGGCTACACCTTC. This encodes CASSIGPTQAHGYTF.

V gene TRBV5-5 combines with J gene TRBJ1-2, with D hard to call. V was trimmed by 0 bases and J by 8 bases, leaving 14 bases between them. CDR1 and CDR2 from the germline V gene are SGHKS and YYEKEE (reference sequence). This CDR3 comprises 14 residues. Here the CDR3 DNA reads TGTGCCAGCAGCTTGGATCCGGGGTTAGGGGGCTACACCTTC. This translates into CASSLDPGLGGYTF.